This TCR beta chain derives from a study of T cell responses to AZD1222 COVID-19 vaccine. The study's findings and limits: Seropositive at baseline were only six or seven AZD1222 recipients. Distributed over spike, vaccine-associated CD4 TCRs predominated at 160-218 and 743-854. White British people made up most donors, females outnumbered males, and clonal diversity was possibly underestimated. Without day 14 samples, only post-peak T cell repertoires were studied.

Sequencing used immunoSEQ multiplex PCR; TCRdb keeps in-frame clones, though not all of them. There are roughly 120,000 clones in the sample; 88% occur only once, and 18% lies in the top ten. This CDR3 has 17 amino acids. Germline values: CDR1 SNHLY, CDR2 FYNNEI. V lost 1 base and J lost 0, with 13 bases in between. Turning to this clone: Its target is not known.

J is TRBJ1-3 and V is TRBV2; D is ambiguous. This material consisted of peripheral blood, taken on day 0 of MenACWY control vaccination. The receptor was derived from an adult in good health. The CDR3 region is CASSEGRITLSGNTIYF. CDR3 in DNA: TGTGCCAGCAGTGAAGGTCGGATTACTCTCTCTGGAAACACCATATATTTT.